This TCR beta chain was profiled in a study of blood T cells in healthy people across ages. Overall study results and limits: No conclusive comparison of naive versus antigen-experienced cells was possible with unsorted PBMCs.

Germline V CDR1 and CDR2: SGHRS, YFSETQ. V lost 0 bases, J lost 5 bases, and 11 bases lay in between. The CDR3 contains 14 residues. Healthy Caucasian individuals from Russia aged about 6 to 90 served as donors. Researchers isolated at least 6 million PBMCs per sample. As regards this clonotype: What it binds is unknown.

A J-beta primer mix and a sample-barcoded 5' primer were used in a second PCR of about 7 to 12 cycles. Tags on each cDNA molecule came from a template-switch adaptor with 12 random nucleotides. TCRdb ran MiXCR on the 5' RACE reads and lists one entry per CDR3 protein. The sample lists 1.5 million to 2 million distinct CDR3 sequences, roughly 52% seen once, with about 2.1% in the top ten. Sequenced sample: blood. This sequence was found in a woman aged 40 to 50 in good health. This chain connects TRBV5-1 to TRBJ1-2, with D unclear. The DNA of the CDR3 is TGCGCCAGCAGCTTGGAATTGGGCCGGTATGGCTACACCTTC. Its protein product is CASSLELGRYGYTF.